This entry is about one TCR beta chain. The antigen remains undetermined. Each sorted subset replicate got 200 ng genomic DNA, tens of thousands of genomes. Using immunoSEQ multiplex PCR, the repertoire was profiled, and TCRdb retains in-frame clones only, with some absent. The sample includes around 650,000 clones, around 96% of them seen just once. CD8 cells classed as naive were CD45RO-negative and positively selected for CCR7, excluding terminally differentiated effector memory CD45RA+ cells. The data were obtained in a study of shared clonotypes between healthy human individuals. General study results and limits: Rarefaction gave evidence that sorted-subset sequencing remained incomplete despite large depth.

The material sequenced was naive CD8+ T cells sorted from blood. This TCR was sampled from a woman aged 25 to 39 in good health.

The CDR3 DNA follows: TGCGCCAGCAGCTCGACAGTGGATGGCTACACCTTC. This encodes CASSSTVDGYTF. V gene TRBV5-1 combines with J gene TRBJ1-2, with a weak D call TRBD1 (5 bases). This CDR3 is 12 amino acids long. V shed 3 bases and J shed 6 bases, with 9 bases lying between them. The V gene's germline CDR1 is SGHRS and CDR2 YFSETQ.